The 30 T cell receptor beta chains presented below share a single source sample, sequenced in a study of T cells in Graves' hyperthyroidism and ophthalmopathy (dated by TCRdb to about 2019). To prepare the library, multiplex PCR was applied. The reads were generated on an Illumina HiSeq 2000. The TCR beta CDR3 regions were amplified from RNA transcripts. The TCR CDR3 was subjected to a first round of RT-PCR using the HTBI primer set and the Qiagen OneStep RT-PCR kit. TCRdb passed the public sequencing reads through fastp at Q25 and MiXCR, retaining productive beta sequences. When rows share a CDR3 protein, they turn into one entry using the most common DNA and genes. This sample lists fewer than 450,000 distinct CDR3 sequences; about 18% were detected once. Together, the top ten hold 30% to 40% of the sample. What was sequenced was blood. The receptors were sampled from a woman in her twenties or thirties with Graves' hyperthyroidism that later progressed to Graves' ophthalmopathy.

This clonotype came up many times. V is TRBV19 and J is TRBJ1-5, with D possibly TRBD1 on 6 matching bases. The V and J ends lost 3 bases and 5 bases respectively, with 14 bases between them. CDR3 length: 15 amino acids. Germline V gene sequence: CDR1 LNHDA, CDR2 SQIVND (reference sequence). The CDR3 DNA reads as TGTGCCAGTAGTATGCTGGTACAGGGCGATCAGCCCCAGCATTTT. It translates to CASSMLVQGDQPQHF.

The chain carries TRBV29-1 and TRBJ2-3; tentative D call: TRBD1 (6 bases). CDR1 and CDR2 (germline): SQVTM, ANQGSEA. CDR3 size: 13 residues. V lost 2 bases, J lost 10 bases, and 16 bases lay in between. The CDR3 nucleotides are TGCAGCGTTGAAAGTCTCCAGGGGATCGCGCAGTATTTT. Amino acids: CSVESLQGIAQYF.

The chain links TRBV9 to TRBJ2-1; 8 bases match TRBD2. The length of the CDR3 is 17 residues. Looked up from germline, CDR1 is SGDLS and CDR2 is YYNGEE. The trim removed 0 bases at V and 7 bases at J, leaving 12 bases unmatched. The chain's CDR3 is CASSVDSRGGLGNEQFF. The CDR3 DNA follows: TGTGCCAGCAGCGTAGATTCACGAGGGGGACTAGGAAATGAGCAGTTCTTC.

This clonotype appeared many times. The rearrangement uses TRBV28 and TRBJ1-2; perhaps TRBD1 as D (5 bases). Germline CDR1 MDHEN, CDR2 SYDVKM. V was pared by 6 bases and J by 3 bases, with 11 bases between. The CDR3 has 13 amino acids. CDR3 coding DNA: TGTGCCAGCAGGGGACTTAACGACTATGGCTACACCTTC. Amino acid sequence: CASRGLNDYGYTF.

This clonotype has ten or more counts. The chain has TRBV27 and TRBJ1-2; 8 positions match TRBD1. With V trimmed by 5 bases and J by 6 bases, 5 bases remained unmatched. Germline lookup yields CDR1 MNHEY and CDR2 SMNVEV (reference sequence). This CDR3 is built from 13 residues. The CDR3 here is CASSTYRGDGYTF. The CDR3 nucleotides are TGTGCCAGCAGTACATACAGGGGGGATGGCTACACCTTC.

This sequence joins TRBV7-6 and TRBJ2-1; weak D call: TRBD2 (6 bases). The CDR3 spans 14 residues. The ends were cut back, 1 base at V and 9 bases at J, with 13 bases in the middle. In germline, CDR1 is SGHVS, CDR2 FNYEAQ. The CDR3 coding sequence is TGTGCCAGCAGCTTAGACTTGGCAGCGGGTGAGCAGTTCTTC. Its translation: CASSLDLAAGEQFF.

Many counts were recorded for this clonotype. This rearrangement joins TRBV19 to TRBJ2-3; no definite D call. The CDR3 runs to 16 residues. CDR1 and CDR2 (germline): LNHDA, SQIVND (reference sequence). Trimming pared 4 bases from V and 0 bases from J, leaving 14 bases between. The CDR3 here is CASSRKLAPSTDTQYF. The CDR3 region has the DNA TGTGCCAGTAGTAGAAAACTGGCACCTAGCACAGATACGCAGTATTTT.

The chain uses TRBV28 and TRBJ2-6, with 7 bases aligning to TRBD1. The CDR3 sequence is 16 residues long. J gave up 2 bases and V 6 bases, and 7 bases lay outside the gene matches. Germline CDR1 MDHEN, CDR2 SYDVKM. CDR3 DNA sequence: TGTGCCAGCAGACCGGGACAGATTGCTGGGGCCAACGTCCTGACTTTC. Its translation is CASRPGQIAGANVLTF.

This clonotype was observed many times. The rearrangement links TRBV4-1 to TRBJ2-3; D tentatively reads TRBD1 or TRBD2 (5 bases each). The germline V gene has CDR1 MGHRA and CDR2 YSYEKL. V was cut by 1 base and J by 0 bases, with 11 bases left in between. This CDR3 region has 16 residues. CDR3 region: CASSQAGTGSTDTQYF. As DNA, the CDR3 is TGCGCCAGCAGCCAAGCCGGGACGGGGAGCACAGATACGCAGTATTTT.

The V and J genes are TRBV7-6 and TRBJ2-1, with a tentative D call TRBD1 (7 bases). Germline CDR1 and CDR2: SGHVS and FNYEAQ. The ends were cut back, 4 bases at V and 0 bases at J, with 13 bases in the middle. This CDR3 spans 16 amino acids. The CDR3 is CASSSAGGSSYNEQFF. The CDR3 DNA follows: TGTGCCAGCAGCTCTGCAGGGGGGAGCTCCTACAATGAGCAGTTCTTC.

This clonotype occurred many times. The CDR3 protein is CAWEATGLNTEAFF. In DNA, the CDR3 is TGTGCCTGGGAGGCCACAGGCCTGAACACTGAAGCTTTCTTT. The J gene is TRBJ1-1, the V gene TRBV30; D is perhaps TRBD1 (5 bases). V was pared by 5 bases and J by 0 bases, with 13 bases between. The CDR3 consists of 14 residues. The V gene's germline CDR1 is GTSNPN and CDR2 SVGIG (reference sequence). The full variable domain, with the rest looked up from reference TRBV30 and TRBJ1-1, is SQTIHQWPATLVQPVGSPLSLECTVEGTSNPNLYWYRQAAGRGLQLLFYSVGIGQISSEVPQNLSASRPQDRQFILSSKKLLLSDSGFYLCAWEATGLNTEAFFGQGTRLTVV.

The rearrangement links TRBV28 to TRBJ2-1; D is uncertain. CDR1 and CDR2 (germline): MDHEN, SYDVKM. The CDR3 is made up of 13 amino acids. The V end lost 8 bases, the J end lost 7 bases, and 15 bases lay between the germline ends. Here the CDR3 reads CASRKDPSNEQFF. CDR3 DNA sequence: TGTGCCAGCCGAAAAGACCCCTCGAATGAGCAGTTCTTC.

This clonotype has ten or more counts. V is TRBV28 and J is TRBJ1-1, with 9 bases that match TRBD1. This CDR3 is 13 amino acids long. Germline values: CDR1 MDHEN, CDR2 SYDVKM. The V gene end was trimmed by 6 bases and the J gene end by 5 bases; junction bases not matched to a gene: 4. CDR3 nucleotide sequence: TGTGCCAGCAGGGGGACAGGGAGGACTGAAGCTTTCTTT. Its translation: CASRGTGRTEAFF.

The sample holds many counts of this clonotype. This chain joins TRBV29-1 and TRBJ2-6; TRBD2 is a possible D gene (6 bases). Trimming took 3 bases from V and 1 from J, leaving 13 bases between them. The CDR3 contains 16 residues. Germline V gives CDR1 SQVTM, CDR2 ANQGSEA. For the CDR3, the DNA is TGCAGCGTTGAGGAGGGTTGGCCTTCTGGGGCCAACGTCCTGACTTTC. It is translated as CSVEEGWPSGANVLTF.

This clonotype was counted many times. The V gene is TRBV12-3 or TRBV12-4, the J gene TRBJ2-7; 7 bases map to TRBD2. Trimming took 7 bases from V and 5 from J; bases not matched to a gene: 8. This CDR3 has 13 amino acids. The CDR3 loop is CASTPGGDNEQYF. CDR3 DNA sequence: TGTGCCAGCACCCCGGGAGGCGATAACGAGCAGTACTTC.

This clonotype was seen at least ten times. V is TRBV9 and J is TRBJ2-5, with D maybe TRBD2 (5 bases). Germline CDR1 and CDR2: SGDLS and YYNGEE. CDR3 length: 14 amino acids. Trimming pared 4 bases from V and 5 bases from J, leaving 15 bases between. DNA for the CDR3: TGTGCCAGCAGCCCCCTCCGGGGATGGGAGACCCAGTACTTC. Translation: CASSPLRGWETQYF.

This clonotype was counted ten times or more. The V and J genes are TRBV5-1 and TRBJ1-1; D might be TRBD1 (6 bases). The ends were cut back, 5 bases at V and 4 bases at J, with 18 bases in the middle. Germline V gene sequence: CDR1 SGHRS, CDR2 YFSETQ. The CDR3 has 15 amino acids. The CDR3 DNA is TGCGCCAGCAGACGGACCCTACAGGGAAGCACTGAAGCTTTCTTT. Translation: CASRRTLQGSTEAFF.

This clonotype was observed at least ten times. V gene TRBV5-1 combines with J gene TRBJ1-1; D uncertain. V lost 4 bases to trimming and J lost 3 bases, with 13 bases between them. CDR1 is SGHRS, CDR2 YFSETQ, per germline. CDR3 length equals 14 residues. The CDR3 protein is CASSPPLMDTEAFF. CDR3 nucleotide sequence: TGCGCCAGCAGCCCGCCCTTGATGGACACTGAAGCTTTCTTT.

This clonotype appeared many times. The gene calls are TRBV14 and TRBJ2-3; TRBD2 might be the D (5 bases). Per germline, CDR1 SGHDN and CDR2 FVKESK. V dropped 7 bases and J dropped 0 bases, with 23 bases sitting between them. The CDR3 has 18 amino acids. CDR3 DNA: TGTGCCAGCATTCTTCGTCGGGGTCCCATTCCTAGCACAGATACGCAGTATTTT. It is translated as CASILRRGPIPSTDTQYF.

In this sample, this clonotype turned up a few times. The V and J genes are TRBV9 and TRBJ2-1; D possibly uses TRBD1 or TRBD2 (6 bases each). The CDR3 has 14 residues. Per the germline V gene, CDR1 is SGDLS and CDR2 is YYNGEE. V lost 3 bases and J lost 4, with 11 bases in between. The CDR3: CASSEGGDYNEQFF. The CDR3 bases are TGTGCCAGCAGCGAGGGGGGTGATTACAATGAGCAGTTCTTC.

There are many counts of this clonotype. The rearrangement links TRBV19 to TRBJ2-7; unclear D gene. Trimming stripped 6 bases from V and 6 bases from J, with 15 bases between. Per germline, CDR1 LNHDA and CDR2 SQIVND (reference sequence). The CDR3 contains 13 residues. The CDR3 nucleotides read TGTGCCAGTAGCATTCGACCCCTTGCCGAGCAGTACTTC. Its translation is CASSIRPLAEQYF.

This clonotype was counted many times. The CDR3 sequence is CASSLWDNTGELFF. In nucleotides, the CDR3 is TGTGCCAGCAGTTTATGGGACAACACCGGGGAGCTGTTTTTT. The rearrangement links TRBV27 to TRBJ2-2; D is possibly TRBD1 or TRBD2 (5 bases each). V was trimmed by 1 base and J by 2 bases, leaving 5 bases between them. The CDR3 consists of 14 residues. Germline V gene data show CDR1 as MNHEY and CDR2 as SMNVEV (reference sequence).

This clonotype was picked up many times. The rearrangement uses TRBV30 and TRBJ1-5; no definite D call. CDR3 size: 14 residues. Germline V lookup: CDR1 GTSNPN, CDR2 SVGIG (reference sequence). Trimming took off 1 base at V and 9 bases at J, with 16 bases between the two ends. CDR3 residues: CAWSARIAPWPQHF. CDR3 DNA: TGTGCCTGGAGTGCCCGTATAGCGCCCTGGCCCCAGCATTTT.

The genes are TRBV12-3 or TRBV12-4 and TRBJ2-1; a weak D match, TRBD2 (5 bases). V gave up 3 bases and J gave up 5 bases, with 11 bases separating them. This CDR3 contains 14 residues. CDR3 DNA: TGTGCCAGCAGTTTGGGGAGACACCACAATGAGCAGTTCTTC. Translating it yields CASSLGRHHNEQFF.

In its sample, this clonotype was seen many times. The CDR3 sequence: CASSQGPGQRINQPQHF. The CDR3, as DNA: TGTGCCAGCAGCCAGGGCCCAGGACAGAGAATTAATCAGCCCCAGCATTTT. The chain is built from TRBV3-1 and TRBJ1-5; TRBD1 is a possible D gene (6 bases). Germline V gene data show CDR1 as LGHDT and CDR2 as YNNKEL (reference sequence). V lost 3 bases, J lost 4 bases, and 19 bases lay in between. The CDR3 is 17 amino acids.

On this clonotype: A much bigger clone sits one base away, suggesting this may be a read error. This chain connects TRBV6-2 or TRBV6-3 to TRBJ1-1, with D possibly matching TRBD1 (5 bases). The CDR3 extends over 18 amino acids. Trimming left V 6 bases short and J 0 bases short, with 23 bases between. Germline V gene sequence: CDR1 MNHEY, CDR2 SVGEGT. The CDR3 DNA is TGTGCCAGCAGAGGACACCCACTTTTTCCGAACATGAACACTGAAGCTTTCTTT. Translating it yields CASRGHPLFPNMNTEAFF.

There are many counts of this clonotype. The chain uses TRBV28 and TRBJ1-6, with D possibly TRBD1 on 5 matching bases. V lost 2 bases, J lost 5 bases, and 7 bases lay in between. This CDR3 contains 14 residues. The germline CDR1 and CDR2 sequences are MDHEN and SYDVKM. The CDR3 sequence is CASSLGTDNSPLHF. The CDR3, as DNA: TGTGCCAGCAGTTTAGGGACGGATAATTCACCCCTCCACTTT.

This clonotype was recorded at least ten times. The CDR3 reads CASTDRGIGNTEAFF. In nucleotides, the CDR3 is TGTGCCAGTACCGATCGGGGGATCGGGAACACTGAAGCTTTCTTT. V gene TRBV19 combines with J gene TRBJ1-1; tentative D call: TRBD1 (5 bases). The V end lost 7 bases, the J end lost 1 base, and 16 bases lay between the germline ends. Germline assignment: CDR1 LNHDA and CDR2 SQIVND (reference sequence). The CDR3 loop spans 15 amino acids.

Ten or more counts support this clonotype. The chain employs TRBV12-3 or TRBV12-4 and TRBJ2-1; 8 bases map to TRBD2. V lost 6 bases, J lost 5 bases, and 3 bases stayed unmatched. The CDR3 loop spans 13 amino acids. The CDR3 nucleotides are TGTGCCAGCAGGAGCGGGGGAAACAATGAGCAGTTCTTC. Amino acids: CASRSGGNNEQFF.

This clonotype occurred many times. V is TRBV2 and J is TRBJ2-3, with D perhaps matching TRBD2 (6 bases). With 7 bases removed from V and 0 bases from J, the gap between germline ends came to 14 bases. The CDR3 consists of 15 residues. Per germline, CDR1 SNHLY and CDR2 FYNNEI. This CDR3 reads CASNLGGDSTDTQYF. The CDR3, as DNA: TGTGCCAGCAATCTCGGCGGGGATAGCACAGATACGCAGTATTTT. Complete variable domain (other parts from reference TRBV2 and TRBJ2-3): EPEVTQTPSHQVTQMGQEVILRCVPISNHLYFYWYRQILGQKVEFLVSFYNNEISEKSEIFDDQFSVERPDGSNFTLKIRSTKLEDSAMYFCASNLGGDSTDTQYFGPGTRLTVL.